This is a list of T cell receptor beta chains from one sample in a study of identical twins. TCRdb processed the 5' RACE reads anew with MiXCR; each CDR3 protein has one entry. Of 140,000 to 150,000 distinct CDR3 sequences listed, around 3.4% are singletons. Sequenced material: memory T cells sorted from blood. These TCRs come from a man aged 18 to 35 in good health. Both conserved end residues are part of each CDR3. D genes are given only for firm matches. The size entry is marked missing in some rows and otherwise reads once, few, many or a size class.

j_gene	d_gene	v_gene	abundance	CDR3aa	CDR3nt
TRBJ2-5	TRBD2	TRBV7-2	many	CASSQSPAGVETQYF	TGTGCCAGCAGCCAAAGCCCAGCGGGAGTAGAGACCCAGTACTTC
TRBJ2-5	TRBD1	TRBV6-1	many	CASRGQTQETQYF	TGTGCCAGCAGGGGACAGACACAAGAGACCCAGTACTTC
TRBJ2-1	TRBD1	TRBV5-1	many	CASSLLQGANNEQFF	TGCGCCAGCAGCTTGTTGCAGGGGGCCAACAATGAGCAGTTCTTC
TRBJ1-2	-	TRBV30	many	CAWSGQVTYGYTF	TGTGCCTGGAGCGGGCAGGTAACCTATGGCTACACCTTC
TRBJ2-3	-	TRBV3-1	many	CASSPGPITDTQYF	TGTGCCAGCAGCCCGGGACCCATCACAGATACGCAGTATTTT
TRBJ2-1	-	TRBV5-6	many	CASSPLPGESSYNEQFF	TGTGCCAGCAGCCCCTTACCGGGGGAGAGCTCCTACAATGAGCAGTTCTTC
TRBJ1-3	-	TRBV5-5	many	CASSSRVSSGNTIYF	TGTGCCAGCAGCTCCAGGGTATCTTCTGGAAACACCATATATTTT
TRBJ1-2	-	TRBV12-3/TRBV12-4	many	CASSLTDRDYGYTF	TGTGCCAGCAGTTTAACAGACCGGGACTATGGCTACACCTTC
TRBJ1-2	-	TRBV4-1	many	CASSPMPAGAYGYTF	TGCGCCAGCAGCCCAATGCCGGCAGGGGCATATGGCTACACCTTC
TRBJ1-2	-	TRBV5-1	many	CASSFLTDYGYTF	TGCGCCAGCAGCTTCTTGACAGACTATGGCTACACCTTC
TRBJ1-5	TRBD1	TRBV6-5	few	CASYLQGAGPQHF	TGTGCCAGCTACTTACAGGGGGCGGGGCCCCAGCATTTT
TRBJ2-1	-	TRBV7-6	many	CASSSGPGNEQFF	TGTGCCAGCAGCTCCGGTCCTGGCAATGAGCAGTTCTTC
TRBJ2-7	-	TRBV28	few	CASSPRGGVPSYEQYF	TGTGCCAGCAGTCCCCGAGGGGGGGTCCCCAGCTACGAGCAGTACTTC
TRBJ1-4	-	TRBV29-1	many	CSVHPRASNEKLFF	TGCAGCGTCCATCCCCGGGCCTCTAATGAAAAACTGTTTTTT
TRBJ2-3	-	TRBV3-1	-	CASRAGRPPTDTQYF	TGTGCCAGCAGGGCGGGAAGGCCCCCCACAGATACGCAGTATTTT
TRBJ2-3	TRBD1	TRBV29-1	few	CSAWQGTGGDTQYF	TGCAGCGCCTGGCAAGGGACAGGGGGAGATACGCAGTATTTT
TRBJ2-7	-	TRBV23-1	-	CASSHSYEQYF	TGCGCCAGCAGTCACAGCTACGAGCAGTACTTC
TRBJ2-4	-	TRBV5-1	many	CASSLTENIQYF	TGCGCCAGCAGCTTGACCGAAAACATTCAGTACTTC
TRBJ1-1	-	TRBV30	few	CAWRTVAGGAFF	TGTGCCTGGAGGACGGTGGCGGGAGGAGCTTTCTTT
TRBJ2-5	TRBD2	TRBV20-1	many	CSVLAGSQETQYF	TGCAGTGTTCTAGCGGGAAGCCAAGAGACCCAGTACTTC
TRBJ2-5	-	TRBV5-5	-	CASSPQWRGHGMETQYF	TGTGCCAGCAGCCCCCAGTGGCGGGGCCACGGTATGGAGACCCAGTACTTC
TRBJ2-1	TRBD2	TRBV20-1	many	CSAQRTSGSVYNEQFF	TGCAGTGCTCAACGGACTAGCGGGTCGGTTTACAATGAGCAGTTCTTC
TRBJ2-1	-	TRBV11-2	-	CASSLAGFYNEQFF	TGTGCCAGCAGCTTGGCGGGGTTCTACAATGAGCAGTTCTTC
TRBJ1-5	-	TRBV6-4	few	CASSSEAGGNQPQHF	TGTGCCAGCAGTAGTGAAGCCGGCGGCAATCAGCCCCAGCATTTT